One sample yielded the 2 T cell receptor beta chains listed below, sequenced in a study of blood T cells in healthy people across ages. Through a sample-barcoded 5' primer and a J-beta primer mix, a second PCR was run for roughly 7 to 12 cycles. TCRdb reprocessed the 5' RACE reads via MiXCR and lists one record per CDR3 protein. The sample lists fewer than 900,000 distinct CDR3 sequences; roughly two fifths were seen once. Sequenced sample: blood. The source is a woman aged 60-70 years in good health.

The chain has TRBV13 and TRBJ2-2; 9 bases line up with TRBD2. The CDR3 is made up of 16 amino acids. The V segment lost 3 bases and the J segment 5 bases; nucleotides outside the gene matches: 7. Germline V gives CDR1 PRHDT, CDR2 FYEKMQ (reference sequence). The DNA of the CDR3 is TGTGCCAGCAGCTTTAGCGGGAGCGGAGGTACCGGGGAGCTGTTTTTT. Its protein is CASSFSGSGGTGELFF. The whole variable domain, filled in from reference TRBV13 and TRBJ2-2, reads AAGVIQSPRHLIKEKRETATLKCYPIPRHDTVYWYQQGPGQDPQFLISFYEKMQSDKGSIPDRFSAQQFSDYHSELNMSSLELGDSALYFCASSFSGSGGTGELFFGEGSRLTVL.

The V gene is TRBV11-2, the J gene TRBJ2-3; D remains ambiguous. CDR1 and CDR2 from the germline V gene are SGHAT and FQNNGV. Trimming removed 7 bases from V and 4 bases from J, with 9 bases in between. CDR3 length equals 12 residues. In DNA form, the CDR3 reads TGTGCCAGCATCACCTCTTCAGATACGCAGTATTTT. It translates to CASITSSDTQYF.